This record concerns one T cell receptor beta chain sequence. This sample includes further DNA sequences coding for the same CDR3. This sample is part of a study of blood T cell repertoires in COVID-19. In the original analysis: Reference gene primer amplification in the assay estimated nucleated cell counts. This table comes from immunoSEQ multiplex PCR, and its TCRdb copy is limited to in-frame clones, with some not included. Clone size and the V and J calls come from that table; the DNA yielded D and trimming. The profile covers some 300,000 clones, with around nine tenths appearing a single time and about 8.4% taken by the ten largest. The study recruited people aged about 18 to 95 years across 20 to 30 US areas. Cohort 3 donors counted as recovered after two negative PCRs, clearance, or resolved symptoms. Germline CDR1 reads DFQATT; CDR2 reads SNEGSKA (reference sequence). V lost 3 bases, J lost 4 bases, and 6 bases lay in between. The CDR3 runs 11 residues.

Sequencing used PBMCs or T cells enriched from blood (not recorded which). This chain connects TRBV20-1 to TRBJ2-5; a possible D gene is TRBD2 (6 bases). The clonotype comes from a woman aged 30 to 39 who had recovered from COVID-19. The CDR3 spells CSARGGETQYF. CDR3 in DNA: TGCAGTGCTAGGGGGGGAGAGACCCAGTACTTC.